This T cell receptor beta chain was observed in a study of T-cell reconstitution after alpha-beta-depleted transplantation in children. The CDR3 runs to 13 residues. The trim removed 3 bases at V and 4 bases at J, leaving 2 bases unmatched. Preparing the TCRbeta library involved the use of unique molecular identifiers. TCRdb processed the PCR reads anew with MiXCR; each CDR3 protein has one entry. The table lists approximately 640,000 distinct CDR3 sequences, roughly 17% of them singletons, with about 1.1% in the top ten. This clonotype was picked up many times. V is TRBV12-3 or TRBV12-4 and J is TRBJ1-2; 7 positions match TRBD1. This receptor was obtained from a human donor who donated a stem cell graft to a child with acute myeloid leukemia. This specimen was PBMCs from the stem cell graft donor, taken from the stem cell graft. The CDR3 DNA reads TGTGCCAGCAGTTTGGGACAGAGCTATGGCTACACCTTC. Translating it yields CASSLGQSYGYTF.